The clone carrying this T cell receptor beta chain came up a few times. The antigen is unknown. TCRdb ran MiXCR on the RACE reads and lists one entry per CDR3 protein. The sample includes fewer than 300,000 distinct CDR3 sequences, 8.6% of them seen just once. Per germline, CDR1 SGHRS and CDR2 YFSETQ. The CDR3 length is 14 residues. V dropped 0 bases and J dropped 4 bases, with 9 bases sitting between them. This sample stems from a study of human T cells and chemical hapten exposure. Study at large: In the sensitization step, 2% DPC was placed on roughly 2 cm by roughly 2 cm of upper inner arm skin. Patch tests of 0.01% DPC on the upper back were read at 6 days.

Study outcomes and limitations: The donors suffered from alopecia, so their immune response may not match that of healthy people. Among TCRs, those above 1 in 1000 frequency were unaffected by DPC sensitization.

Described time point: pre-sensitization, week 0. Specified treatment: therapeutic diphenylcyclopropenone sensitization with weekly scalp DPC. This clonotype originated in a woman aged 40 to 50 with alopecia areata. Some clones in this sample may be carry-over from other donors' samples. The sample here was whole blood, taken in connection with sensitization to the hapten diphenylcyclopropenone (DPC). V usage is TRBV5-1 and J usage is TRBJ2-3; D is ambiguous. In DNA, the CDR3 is TGCGCCAGCAGCTTGGAGACCCAGCCAGATACGCAGTATTTT. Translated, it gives CASSLETQPDTQYF.